The rows below give T cell receptor beta chains drawn from one sample of a study of T cells in Graves' hyperthyroidism and ophthalmopathy. TCRdb fed the multiplex PCR reads into MiXCR, producing one record per CDR3 protein. The sample yields roughly 330,000 distinct CDR3 sequences, approximately 17% seen once. Sequenced material: blood. All receptors derive from a man aged 25 to 45 with Graves' hyperthyroidism. CDR3s include the opening cysteine and the closing phenylalanine or tryptophan. Fields, in order: clone size, J gene, V gene, D gene, CDR3 protein, CDR3 DNA. A D gene is named only where the DNA matches it firmly. Rows give clone size only sometimes, using once, few, many, or a class for an expanded clone.

>NA|TRBJ1-2|TRBV5-1|NA
CASSLGMTEIGYTF
TGCGCCAGCAGCTTGGGGATGACGGAGATTGGCTACACCTTC
>NA|TRBJ2-6|TRBV5-1|NA
CASSSQSGANVLTF
TGCGCCAGCAGCTCCCAGTCTGGGGCCAACGTCCTGACTTTC
>many|TRBJ1-1|TRBV12-3/TRBV12-4|NA
CASSLESTEAFF
TGTGCCAGCAGTTTAGAGAGCACTGAAGCTTTCTTT
>many|TRBJ2-7|TRBV5-1|NA
CASSLVSIGPYEQYF
TGCGCCAGCAGCTTGGTATCGATTGGCCCCTACGAGCAGTACTTC
>NA|TRBJ1-2|TRBV9|NA
CASSVFVRDNGYTF
TGTGCCAGCAGCGTATTCGTTCGAGATAATGGTTACACCTTC
>many|TRBJ2-1|TRBV2|TRBD1
CASSEARGQGANEQFF
TGTGCCAGCAGTGAAGCGCGCGGACAGGGGGCCAATGAGCAGTTCTTC
>NA|TRBJ2-1|TRBV3-1|TRBD2
CASSPVGGRAWNEQFF
TGTGCCAGCAGCCCTGTAGGCGGGAGGGCCTGGAATGAGCAGTTCTTC
>many|TRBJ2-2|TRBV4-2|TRBD2
CASSQDHAGGYTGELFF
TGTGCCAGCAGCCAAGATCACGCGGGAGGGTACACCGGGGAGCTGTTTTTT
>NA|TRBJ1-5|TRBV12-3/TRBV12-4|NA
CASRIGGTNQPQHF
TGTGCCAGCAGGATAGGGGGGACAAATCAGCCCCAGCATTTT
>many|TRBJ2-5|TRBV3-1|NA
CASSLSGHPIRTQYF
TGTGCCAGCAGCCTTTCGGGACACCCTATAAGGACCCAGTACTTC
>few|TRBJ2-3|TRBV15|NA
CATSRDPADTQYF
TGTGCCACCAGCAGAGATCCAGCAGATACGCAGTATTTT
>NA|TRBJ2-5|TRBV2|NA
CASNGGSGTQYF
TGTGCCAGCAACGGGGGCTCGGGGACCCAGTACTTC
>many|TRBJ2-1|TRBV5-8|TRBD2
CASRPGLAGSIVNEQFF
TGTGCCAGCAGACCCGGACTAGCGGGGTCCATTGTCAATGAGCAGTTCTTC
>many|TRBJ2-1|TRBV29-1|TRBD2
CSVDLAGVDEQFF
TGCAGCGTTGATCTAGCGGGAGTAGATGAGCAGTTCTTC
>few|TRBJ2-2|TRBV12-3/TRBV12-4|TRBD2
CASSSGTSTGELFF
TGTGCCAGCAGCTCCGGGACTAGCACCGGGGAGCTGTTTTTT
>many|TRBJ1-2|TRBV5-6|NA
CASSLENHYGYTF
TGTGCCAGCAGCTTGGAAAATCACTATGGCTACACCTTC
>once|TRBJ2-7|TRBV27|TRBD2
CASIWGTSRSYEQYF
TGTGCCAGCATATGGGGGACTAGTCGCTCCTACGAGCAGTACTTC
>once|TRBJ1-6|TRBV20-1|TRBD1
CSARDQGQANSPLHF
TGCAGTGCTAGAGACCAGGGACAGGCAAATTCACCCCTCCACTTT
>many|TRBJ2-5|TRBV11-2|NA
CASTAGVTNQETQYF
TGTGCCAGCACCGCCGGGGTAACTAACCAAGAGACCCAGTACTTC
>NA|TRBJ1-2|TRBV24-1|NA
CATSDAGNYGYTF
TGTGCCACCAGTGACGCCGGGAACTATGGCTACACCTTC
>many|TRBJ2-5|TRBV20-1|TRBD2
CSAGLANRETQYF
TGCAGTGCTGGACTAGCTAACAGGGAGACCCAGTACTTC
>many|TRBJ2-7|TRBV2|TRBD1
CASSGQGYEQYF
TGTGCCAGCAGTGGACAGGGGTACGAGCAGTACTTC
>many|TRBJ2-7|TRBV7-8|TRBD2
CASSSSLAAITYEQYF
TGTGCCAGCAGCTCATCACTAGCGGCAATTACTTACGAGCAGTACTTC
>many|TRBJ2-7|TRBV5-1|NA
CASLLRTSYEQYF
TGCGCCAGCCTACTCAGGACATCTTACGAGCAGTACTTC
>many|TRBJ2-2|TRBV20-1|NA
CSARVGERNTGELFF
TGCAGTGCTAGAGTGGGGGAGCGGAACACCGGGGAGCTGTTTTTT
>NA|TRBJ1-4|TRBV11-2|TRBD1
CASSPTTGQGEKLFF
TGTGCCAGCAGCCCGACGACAGGGCAGGGGGAAAAACTGTTTTTT
>many|TRBJ2-1|TRBV12-3/TRBV12-4|TRBD2
CASSPQGLAGLSYNEQFF
TGTGCCAGCAGTCCCCAGGGACTAGCGGGGTTGTCCTACAATGAGCAGTTCTTC